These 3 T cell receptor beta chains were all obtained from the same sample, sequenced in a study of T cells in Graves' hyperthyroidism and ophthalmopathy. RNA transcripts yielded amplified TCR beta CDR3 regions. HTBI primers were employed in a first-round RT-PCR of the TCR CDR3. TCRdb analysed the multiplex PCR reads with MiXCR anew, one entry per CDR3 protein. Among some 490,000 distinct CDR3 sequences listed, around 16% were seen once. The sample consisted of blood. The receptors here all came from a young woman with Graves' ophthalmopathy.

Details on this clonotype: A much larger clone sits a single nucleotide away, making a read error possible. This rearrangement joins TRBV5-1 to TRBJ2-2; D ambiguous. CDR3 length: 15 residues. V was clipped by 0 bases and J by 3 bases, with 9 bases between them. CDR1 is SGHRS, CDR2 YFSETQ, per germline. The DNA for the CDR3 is TGCGCCAGCAGCTTGGGGCCTCCTGACACCGGGGAGCTGTTTTTT. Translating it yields CASSLGPPDTGELFF.

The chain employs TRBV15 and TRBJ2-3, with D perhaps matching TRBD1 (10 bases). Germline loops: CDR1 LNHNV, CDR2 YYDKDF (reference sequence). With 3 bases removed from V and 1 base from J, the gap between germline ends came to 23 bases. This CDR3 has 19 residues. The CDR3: CATSSDRGRRTSGTDTQYF. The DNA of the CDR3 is TGTGCCACCAGCAGCGACAGGGGGCGAAGGACTAGCGGCACAGATACGCAGTATTTT.

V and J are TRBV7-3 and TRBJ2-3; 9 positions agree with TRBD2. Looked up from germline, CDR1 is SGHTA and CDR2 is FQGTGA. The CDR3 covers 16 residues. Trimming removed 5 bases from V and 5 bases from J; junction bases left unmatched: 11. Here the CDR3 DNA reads TGTGCCAGCAGCCCCGGGGTAGCGGGAGCGGTAGATACGCAGTATTTT. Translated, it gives CASSPGVAGAVDTQYF.